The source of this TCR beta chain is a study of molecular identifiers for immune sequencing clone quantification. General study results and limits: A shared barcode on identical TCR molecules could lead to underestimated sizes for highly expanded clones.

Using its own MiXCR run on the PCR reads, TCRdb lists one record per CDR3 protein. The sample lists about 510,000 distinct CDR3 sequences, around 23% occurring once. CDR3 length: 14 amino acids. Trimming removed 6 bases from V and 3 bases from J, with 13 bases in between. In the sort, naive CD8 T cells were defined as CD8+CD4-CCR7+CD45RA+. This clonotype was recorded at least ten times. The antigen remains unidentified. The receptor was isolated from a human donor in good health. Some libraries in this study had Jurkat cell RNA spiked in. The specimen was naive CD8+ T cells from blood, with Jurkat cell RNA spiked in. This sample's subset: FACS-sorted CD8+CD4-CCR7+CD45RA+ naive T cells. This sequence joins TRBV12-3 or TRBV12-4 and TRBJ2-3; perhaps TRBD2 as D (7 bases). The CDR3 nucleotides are TGTGCCAGCAGAAACCGGGGGGCTACAGATACGCAGTATTTT. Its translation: CASRNRGATDTQYF.